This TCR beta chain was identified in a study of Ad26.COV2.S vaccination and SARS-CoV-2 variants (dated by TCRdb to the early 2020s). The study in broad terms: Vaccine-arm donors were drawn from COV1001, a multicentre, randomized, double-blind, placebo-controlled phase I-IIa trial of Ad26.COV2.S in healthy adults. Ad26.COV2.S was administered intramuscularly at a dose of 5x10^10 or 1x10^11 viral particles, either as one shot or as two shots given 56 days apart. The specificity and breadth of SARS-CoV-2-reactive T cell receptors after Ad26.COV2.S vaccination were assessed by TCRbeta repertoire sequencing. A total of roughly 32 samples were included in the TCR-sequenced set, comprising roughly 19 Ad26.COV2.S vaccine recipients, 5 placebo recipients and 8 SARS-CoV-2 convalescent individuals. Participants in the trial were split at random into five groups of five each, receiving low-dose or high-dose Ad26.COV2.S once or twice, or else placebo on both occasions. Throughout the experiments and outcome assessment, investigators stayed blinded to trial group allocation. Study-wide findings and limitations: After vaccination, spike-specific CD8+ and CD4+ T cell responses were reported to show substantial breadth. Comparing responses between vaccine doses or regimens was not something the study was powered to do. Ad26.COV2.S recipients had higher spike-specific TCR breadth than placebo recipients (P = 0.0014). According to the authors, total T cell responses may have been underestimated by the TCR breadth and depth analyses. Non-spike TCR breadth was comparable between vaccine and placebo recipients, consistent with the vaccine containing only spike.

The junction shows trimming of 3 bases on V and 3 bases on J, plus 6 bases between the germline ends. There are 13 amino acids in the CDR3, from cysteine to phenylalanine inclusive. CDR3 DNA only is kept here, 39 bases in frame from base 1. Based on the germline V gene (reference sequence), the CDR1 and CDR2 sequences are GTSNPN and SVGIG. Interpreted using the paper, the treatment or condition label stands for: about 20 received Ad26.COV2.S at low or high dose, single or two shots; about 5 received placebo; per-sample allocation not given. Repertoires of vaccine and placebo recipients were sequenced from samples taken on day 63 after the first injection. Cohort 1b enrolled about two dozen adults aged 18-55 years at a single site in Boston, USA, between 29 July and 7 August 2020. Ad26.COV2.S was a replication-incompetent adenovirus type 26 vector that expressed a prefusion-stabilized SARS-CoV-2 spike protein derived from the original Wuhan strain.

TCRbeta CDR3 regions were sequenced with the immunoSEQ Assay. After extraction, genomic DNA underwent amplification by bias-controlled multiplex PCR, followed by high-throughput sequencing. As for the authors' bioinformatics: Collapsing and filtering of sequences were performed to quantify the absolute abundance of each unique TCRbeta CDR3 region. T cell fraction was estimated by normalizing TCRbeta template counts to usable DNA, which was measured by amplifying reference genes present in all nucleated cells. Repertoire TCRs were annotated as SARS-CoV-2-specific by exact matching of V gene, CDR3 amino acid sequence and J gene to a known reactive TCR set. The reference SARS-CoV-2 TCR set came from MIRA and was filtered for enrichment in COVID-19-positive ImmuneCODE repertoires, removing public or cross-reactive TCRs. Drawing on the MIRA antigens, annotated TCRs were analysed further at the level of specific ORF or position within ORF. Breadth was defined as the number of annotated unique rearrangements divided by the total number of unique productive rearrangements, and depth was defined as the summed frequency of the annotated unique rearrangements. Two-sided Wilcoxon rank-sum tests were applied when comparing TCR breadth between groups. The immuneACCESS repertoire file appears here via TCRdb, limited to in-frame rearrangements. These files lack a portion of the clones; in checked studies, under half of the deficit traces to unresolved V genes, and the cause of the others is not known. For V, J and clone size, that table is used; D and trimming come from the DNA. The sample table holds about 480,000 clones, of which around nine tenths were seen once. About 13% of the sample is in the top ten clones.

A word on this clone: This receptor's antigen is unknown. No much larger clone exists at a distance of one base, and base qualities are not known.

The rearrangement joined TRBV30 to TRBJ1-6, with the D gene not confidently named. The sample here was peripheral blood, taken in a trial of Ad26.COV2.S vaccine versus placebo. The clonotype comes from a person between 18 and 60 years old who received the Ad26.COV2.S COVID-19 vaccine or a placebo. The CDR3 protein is CAWRAGYNSPLHF. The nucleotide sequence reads TGTGCCTGGAGGGCTGGCTATAATTCACCCCTCCACTTT.